These 7 T cell receptor beta chains came from one sample sequenced in a study of regulatory T cells in long-lasting Graves disease. Documented time point: persistent/refractory GD, antithyroid drugs over 5 years with positive TRAb. With RNA extracted from PBMCs as input, the TCR library was made. CDR3-region Arm-PCR and iRepertoire HTBI primers produced the TCR beta libraries. Via MiXCR, TCRdb re-called the multiplex PCR reads, giving one row per CDR3 protein. The sample holds 350,000 to 500,000 distinct CDR3 sequences; around 20% are singletons and the top ten take approximately 14%. This specimen was peripheral blood mononuclear cells (PBMCs), taken when the disease was refractory, from a patient treated with antithyroid drugs. These receptors came from a female donor with Graves disease.

This clonotype was seen ten or more times. V and J are TRBV7-2 and TRBJ2-7; D not resolved. The germline gives CDR1 SGHTA, CDR2 FQGNSA. V shed 5 bases and J shed 2 bases, with 13 bases lying between them. There are 14 residues in the CDR3. The chain's CDR3 is CASSPTGFAYEQYF. The DNA for the CDR3 is TGTGCCAGCAGCCCCACCGGGTTCGCCTACGAGCAGTACTTC.

The V and J genes are TRBV7-9 and TRBJ1-3; D is unresolved. Trimming stripped 5 bases from V and 0 bases from J, with 14 bases between. This CDR3 contains 16 residues. Germline CDR1 SEHNR, CDR2 FQNEAQ (reference sequence). This CDR3 reads CASSHPAAGSGNTIYF. CDR3 nucleotides: TGTGCCAGCAGCCACCCTGCAGCAGGCTCTGGAAACACCATATATTTT. The complete variable domain, with remaining parts taken from reference TRBV7-9 and TRBJ1-3, reads DTGVSQNPRHKITKRGQNVTFRCDPISEHNRLYWYRQTLGQGPEFLTYFQNEAQLEKSRLLSDRFSAERPKGSFSTLEIQRTEQGDSAMYLCASSHPAAGSGNTIYFGEGSWLTVV.

This chain connects TRBV19 to TRBJ1-5; possible D gene TRBD1, 6 bases. The CDR3 is 13 amino acids. In germline, CDR1 is LNHDA, CDR2 SQIVND (reference sequence). The ends were cut back, 11 bases at V and 5 bases at J, with 16 bases in the middle. The CDR3 DNA is TGTGCCGGCGGAGGGGGGGGTTATCAGCCCCAGCATTTT. It yields the protein CAGGGGGYQPQHF.

This clonotype was detected many times. One junction end does not reproduce the germline sequence, and a read error may be involved. The V call is TRBV5-1, the J call TRBJ2-7, with 7 nucleotides matching TRBD2. The germline CDR1 and CDR2 sequences are SGHRS and YFSETQ. This CDR3 spans 12 amino acids. CDR3 sequence: CASSLAGNEQYF. CDR3 bases: TGTGCCAGCAGCTTAGCGGGCAACGAGCAGTACTTC.

This clonotype was counted ten times or more. This chain joins TRBV7-6 and TRBJ2-7; D is perhaps TRBD1 or TRBD2 (5 bases each). Trimming stripped 7 bases from V and 3 bases from J, with 16 bases between. CDR3 length: 14 residues. The germline V gene has CDR1 SGHVS and CDR2 FNYEAQ. CDR3: CASTLGDGFYEQYF. For the CDR3, the DNA is TGTGCCAGCACCCTAGGGGACGGGTTCTACGAGCAGTACTTC.

Comments on this clonotype: This sequence may be a read error, since a much larger clone differs from it by one base. The V gene is TRBV11-2, the J gene TRBJ2-5; perhaps TRBD1 as D (6 bases). The V and J ends lost 5 bases and 4 bases respectively, with 14 bases between them. Germline values: CDR1 SGHAT, CDR2 FQNNGV. The length of the CDR3 is 14 residues. DNA of the CDR3: TGTGCCAGCAGCCCGAGACAGGCAAGAGAGACCCAGTACTTC. This gives the protein CASSPRQARETQYF.

There are many counts of this clonotype. The chain employs TRBV28 and TRBJ2-5; a weak D match, TRBD2 (7 bases). The V and J ends lost 3 bases and 7 bases respectively, with 21 bases between them. CDR3 length equals 16 residues. The germline V gene has CDR1 MDHEN and CDR2 SYDVKM. The CDR3 DNA follows: TGTGCCAGCAGTTTCGGTTTAGCGGGCAAACAGGGGACCCAGTACTTC. It specifies CASSFGLAGKQGTQYF. Using reference TRBV28 and TRBJ2-5 for the parts outside the CDR3, the full variable domain is DVKVTQSSRYLVKRTGEKVFLECVQDMDHENMFWYRQDPGLGLRLIYFSYDVKMKEKGDIPEGYSVSREKKERFSLILESASTNQTSMYLCASSFGLAGKQGTQYFGPGTRLLVL.